The T cell receptor (beta chain) described here comes from a study of shared clonotypes between healthy human individuals. Study-wide points: Represented diversity, genetic and exposure-history alike, was limited by few donors.

Assay runs were performed at deep level. Profiling relied on immunoSEQ multiplex PCR, and the TCRdb table lists in-frame clones only, not all of them. Among 2 million or so clones listed, roughly 95% were seen once. Germline CDR1 reads SGHNT; CDR2 reads YENEEA. V was clipped by 5 bases and J by 5 bases, with 15 bases between them. The CDR3 runs to 14 residues. CD45RO negativity and positive selection for CCR7 defined naive CD8 cells, a population that excluded terminally differentiated effector memory CD45RA+ cells. To note about this clone: Its cognate antigen is unknown.

The receptor's source is a man aged 18 to 30 in good health. The gene calls are TRBV11-3 and TRBJ2-5; the D gene could be TRBD1 or TRBD2 (6 bases each). Sequencing was carried out using naive CD8+ T cells sorted from blood. CDR3 DNA sequence: TGTGCCAGCAGCCCAGGCGGGACACCGGAGACCCAGTACTTC. Protein: CASSPGGTPETQYF.